This T cell receptor (beta chain) is drawn from a study of cytomegalovirus exposure and HLA in healthy donors. Study observations and caveats: Under in vitro conditions, three CMV-associated chains were confirmed as specific for CMV antigens. Excluded: some indistinguishable V segments such as TRBV6-2 and TRBV6-3. Immune exposure information comprised only CMV serostatus.

Primers included in the PCR were 60 Vbeta and 13 Jbeta primers. Here immunoSEQ multiplex PCR was the method, and the copy in TCRdb shows in-frame clones only, minus some. The table lists 210,000 or so clones, roughly 84% of them singletons. Concerning this clone: Its target is not known.

V was shortened by 3 bases and J by 5 bases, with 13 bases between the two germline ends. Germline CDR1 and CDR2: MNHNS and SASEGT. CDR3 size: 14 residues. The V gene is TRBV6-1, the J gene TRBJ1-1; tentative D call: TRBD1 (6 bases). Material: PBMCs. The clonotype comes from a girl aged 2-15 years in good health and CMV-seronegative. Here the CDR3 reads CASSEGAWKTEAFF. For the CDR3, the DNA is TGTGCCAGCAGTGAGGGGGCGTGGAAGACTGAAGCTTTCTTT.